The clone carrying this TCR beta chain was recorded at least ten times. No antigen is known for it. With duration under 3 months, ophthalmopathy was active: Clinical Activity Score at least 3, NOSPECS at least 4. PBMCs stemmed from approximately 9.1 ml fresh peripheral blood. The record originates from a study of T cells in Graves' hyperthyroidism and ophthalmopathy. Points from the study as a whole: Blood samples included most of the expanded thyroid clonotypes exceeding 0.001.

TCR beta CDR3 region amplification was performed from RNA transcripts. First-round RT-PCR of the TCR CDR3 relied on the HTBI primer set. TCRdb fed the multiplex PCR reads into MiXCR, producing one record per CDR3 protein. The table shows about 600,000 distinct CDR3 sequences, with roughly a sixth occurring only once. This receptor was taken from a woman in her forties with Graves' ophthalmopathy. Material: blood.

Here the CDR3 reads CASSIDYGQETQYF. CDR3 sequence (DNA): TGTGCCAGCAGTATAGATTACGGCCAAGAGACCCAGTACTTC. The chain employs TRBV11-2 and TRBJ2-5, with no clear D. The V gene's germline CDR1 is SGHAT and CDR2 FQNNGV. The V end was cut by 6 bases, the J end by 1 base, with 12 bases between. There are 14 residues in the CDR3.